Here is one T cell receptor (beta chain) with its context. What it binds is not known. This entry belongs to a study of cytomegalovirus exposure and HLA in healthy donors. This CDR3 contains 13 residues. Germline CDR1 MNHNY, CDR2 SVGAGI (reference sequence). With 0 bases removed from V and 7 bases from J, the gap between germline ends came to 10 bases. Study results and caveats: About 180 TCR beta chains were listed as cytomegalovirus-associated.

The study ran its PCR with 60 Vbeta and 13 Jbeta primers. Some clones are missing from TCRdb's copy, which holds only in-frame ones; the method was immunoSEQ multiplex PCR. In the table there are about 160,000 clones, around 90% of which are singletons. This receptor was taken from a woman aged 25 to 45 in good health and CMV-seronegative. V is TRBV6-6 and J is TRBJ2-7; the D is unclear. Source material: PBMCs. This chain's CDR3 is CASSYSPFREQYF. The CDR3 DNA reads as TGTGCCAGCAGTTACTCCCCCTTCAGGGAGCAGTACTTC.